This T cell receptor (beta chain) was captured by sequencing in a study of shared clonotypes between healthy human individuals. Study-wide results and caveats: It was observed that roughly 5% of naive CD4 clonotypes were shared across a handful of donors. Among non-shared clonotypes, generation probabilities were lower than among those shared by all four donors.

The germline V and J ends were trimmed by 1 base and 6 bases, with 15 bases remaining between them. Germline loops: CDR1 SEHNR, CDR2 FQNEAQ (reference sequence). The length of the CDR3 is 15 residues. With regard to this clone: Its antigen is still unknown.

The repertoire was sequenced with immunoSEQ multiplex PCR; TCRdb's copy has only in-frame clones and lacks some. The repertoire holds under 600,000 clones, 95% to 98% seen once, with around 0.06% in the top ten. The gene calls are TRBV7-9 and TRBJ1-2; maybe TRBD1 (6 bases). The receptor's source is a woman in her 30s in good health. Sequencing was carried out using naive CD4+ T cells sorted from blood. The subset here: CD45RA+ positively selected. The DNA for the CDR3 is TGTGCCAGCAGCTTAGGGTTACAGGGACGGCATGGCTACACCTTC. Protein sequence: CASSLGLQGRHGYTF. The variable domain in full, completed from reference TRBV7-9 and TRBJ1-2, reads DTGVSQNPRHKITKRGQNVTFRCDPISEHNRLYWYRQTLGQGPEFLTYFQNEAQLEKSRLLSDRFSAERPKGSFSTLEIQRTEQGDSAMYLCASSLGLQGRHGYTFGSGTRLTVV.